The entry below describes one TCR beta chain. Its antigen is not known. The data originate from a study of T cells in localized non-small cell lung cancer. Libraries were prepared by immunoSEQ multiplex PCR; TCRdb keeps only in-frame clonotypes and omits some of them. In the table there are fewer than 40,000 clones, approximately 84% of which are singletons. The J segment lost 3 bases and the V segment lost 3 bases, leaving 1 base of the junction unmatched. Germline CDR1 reads SGHAT; CDR2 reads FQNNGV. The CDR3 length is 13 residues. Study-wide results and caveats: In uninvolved adjacent lung, T cell clonality reached its highest value, exceeding tumor. Adjacent lung held a median around 60 of the top 100 tumor clones. Sequencing was restricted to one tumor region; therefore, heterogeneity remains possible. There was an association of higher blood T cell density with longer overall survival.

The sample consisted of peripheral blood, taken before any cancer treatment. The clonotype originates from a male donor older than 55 with stage III lung adenocarcinoma. The chain has TRBV11-2 and TRBJ1-2; TRBD1 aligns across 7 bases. As DNA, the CDR3 is TGTGCCAGCAGCTTGGACAGGCACTATGGCTACACCTTC. It codes for CASSLDRHYGYTF.